A selection of T cell receptor beta chains follows, all from one sample in a study of blood T cell repertoires in COVID-19. Profiled with immunoSEQ multiplex PCR; TCRdb holds only in-frame clones, not every one. The sample lists 110,000 or so clones, approximately 81% occurring once. The sequencing input was peripheral blood. These receptors all stem from a man aged 35-49 years with acute or convalescent COVID-19. Both conserved end residues are part of each CDR3. Fields, in order: clone size, D gene, V gene, J gene, CDR3 DNA, CDR3 protein. A D gene is named only where the DNA matches it firmly. The size of a clone is reported for some rows only, either as once, few or many, or as a class for expanded clones.

NA	NA	TRBV20-1	TRBJ1-4	TGCAGTGCCGATAAATCAGGAAAACTGTTTTTT	CSADKSGKLFF
NA	NA	TRBV9	TRBJ1-6	TGTGCCAGCAGCGTAGATTGGGGACAAAATAATTCACCCCTCCACTTT	CASSVDWGQNNSPLHF
once	TRBD1	TRBV5-4	TRBJ1-6	TGTGCCAGCAGCCTGGACCTACAGGGGGCGGGTTCACCCCTCCACTTT	CASSLDLQGAGSPLHF
NA	TRBD1	TRBV27	TRBJ1-4	TGTGCCAGCAGTCTGACAGGGGATGGTGAAAAACTGTTTTTT	CASSLTGDGEKLFF
NA	NA	TRBV24-1	TRBJ2-7	TGTGCCACCAGTGATCCGCGGGACAGCTCCTACGAGCAGTACTTC	CATSDPRDSSYEQYF
NA	NA	TRBV5-6	TRBJ1-3	TGTGCCAGCAGCTTTCGGCAGGTATTTGGAAACACCATATATTTT	CASSFRQVFGNTIYF
NA	NA	TRBV18	TRBJ1-1	TGTGCCAGCTCACCAGACCGGGTCGGCGAAGCTTTCTTT	CASSPDRVGEAFF
NA	NA	TRBV5-1	TRBJ1-2	TGCGCCAGCAGCCCGGACTGGGCTAACTATGGCTACACCTTC	CASSPDWANYGYTF
NA	TRBD1	TRBV4-2	TRBJ1-1	TGTGCCAGCAGCCAAGGACAGGGGGAGGCTTTCTTT	CASSQGQGEAFF
NA	NA	TRBV29-1	TRBJ1-3	TGCAGCGTTGAAATAGCAGGGTCGGGCGGAAACACCATATATTTT	CSVEIAGSGGNTIYF
NA	TRBD1	TRBV18	TRBJ2-5	TGTGCCAGCTCACCCGGGACAGGGCGCGCCGGGGAGACCCAGTACTTC	CASSPGTGRAGETQYF
NA	NA	TRBV19	TRBJ2-1	TGTGCCAGTAGTATACCCCAGGTCTTGAATGAGCAGTTCTTC	CASSIPQVLNEQFF
NA	NA	TRBV10-3	TRBJ2-7	TGTGCCATCAGTGGGCGAGGACAGCCCTACGAGCAGTACTTC	CAISGRGQPYEQYF
NA	TRBD2	TRBV30	TRBJ2-3	TGTGCCTGGGCCGAGGCGGGGGGGTCACATTTT	CAWAEAGGSHF
NA	TRBD2	TRBV4-1	TRBJ2-2	TGCGCCAGCAGCCACTCGGGACTAGCGGGGGGGTCGATATATAACACCGGGGAGCTGTTTTTT	CASSHSGLAGGSIYNTGELFF
NA	NA	TRBV30	TRBJ2-7	TGTGCCTGGAGTGTGGGGCAAGCTTACGAGCAGTACTTC	CAWSVGQAYEQYF
NA	NA	TRBV29-1	TRBJ2-1	TGCAGCGCCTCGACTAGTCTACAGGAGCAGTTCTTC	CSASTSLQEQFF
NA	NA	TRBV24-1	TRBJ1-2	TGTGCCACCAGTGATGGACTGTCCGGCTACACCTTC	CATSDGLSGYTF
NA	TRBD2	TRBV2	TRBJ2-3	TGTGCCAGCAGTGAATCAGGACTAGACACAGATACGCAGTATTTT	CASSESGLDTDTQYF
NA	NA	TRBV5-4	TRBJ2-6	TGTGCCAGCAGCTTGCGACGGGACACCGACAACGTCCTGACTTTC	CASSLRRDTDNVLTF
NA	NA	TRBV11-2	TRBJ2-1	TGTGCCAGCAGCTTAGTCGGAGGGATCCCCTCCTACAATGAGCAGTTCTTC	CASSLVGGIPSYNEQFF
once	NA	TRBV20-1	TRBJ1-1	TGCAGTGGGCAGATGAACACTGAAGCTTTCTTT	CSGQMNTEAFF
NA	TRBD1	TRBV4-1	TRBJ1-1	TGCGCCAGCAGCCGTGGACAGGGGCCGGCCATGAACACTGAAGCTTTCTTT	CASSRGQGPAMNTEAFF
NA	NA	TRBV10-1	TRBJ2-7	TGCGCCAGCAGTGACCCAGGGGACGAGCAGTACTTC	CASSDPGDEQYF
NA	NA	TRBV9	TRBJ1-6	TGTGCCAGCAGCGTAGCTACTTCACCCCTCCACTTT	CASSVATSPLHF
once	TRBD2	TRBV6-5	TRBJ2-3	TGTGCCAGCAGAGACCTAGCGGGGGCGCGAGATACGCAGTATTTT	CASRDLAGARDTQYF
NA	TRBD1	TRBV6-6	TRBJ2-3	TGTGCCAGCAGTCTCGGGACAGGGAGTACAGATACGCAGTATTTT	CASSLGTGSTDTQYF
NA	NA	TRBV4-2	TRBJ2-7	TGTGCCAGCAGCCAAGATGAGCCAACCACCATGGACGAGCAGTACTTC	CASSQDEPTTMDEQYF
NA	NA	TRBV6-5	TRBJ1-5	TGTGCCAGCAGTTACGGGCCCCCCAACAATCAGCCCCAGCATTTT	CASSYGPPNNQPQHF
NA	TRBD1	TRBV7-9	TRBJ2-7	TGTGCCAGCAACCCCACCGGGACAGGGCGGGACGAGCAGTACTTC	CASNPTGTGRDEQYF
NA	NA	TRBV29-1	TRBJ1-2	TGCAGCGTTGAAGATCAGGTGGATTCTCCCTATGGCTACACCTTC	CSVEDQVDSPYGYTF
NA	NA	TRBV6-2/TRBV6-3	TRBJ2-4	TGTGCCAGCAGTAGGGCAGGGAACATTCAGTACTTC	CASSRAGNIQYF